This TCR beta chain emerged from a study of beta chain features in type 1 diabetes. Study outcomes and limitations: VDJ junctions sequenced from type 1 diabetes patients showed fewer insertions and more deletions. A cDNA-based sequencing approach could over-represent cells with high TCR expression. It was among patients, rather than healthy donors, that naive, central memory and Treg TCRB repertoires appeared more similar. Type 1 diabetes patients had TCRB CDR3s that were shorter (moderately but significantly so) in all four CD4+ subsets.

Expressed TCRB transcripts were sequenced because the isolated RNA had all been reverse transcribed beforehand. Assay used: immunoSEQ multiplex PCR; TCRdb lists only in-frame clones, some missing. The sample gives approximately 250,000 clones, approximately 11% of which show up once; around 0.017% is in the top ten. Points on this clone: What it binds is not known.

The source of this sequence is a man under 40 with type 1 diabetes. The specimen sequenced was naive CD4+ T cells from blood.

The CDR3 DNA reads TGTGCCAGCCGAAGATGGACAGACGTTTACGAGCAGTACTTC. It specifies CASRRWTDVYEQYF. The gene calls are TRBV6-5 and TRBJ2-7; D possibly corresponds to TRBD1 (6 bases). Deletions cut 8 bases from V and 4 bases from J, with 18 bases between. This CDR3 is 14 amino acids long. From germline, CDR1 is MNHEY and CDR2 SVGAGI.